A single sample gave rise to the 6 T cell receptor beta chains below, sequenced in a study of OX40 agonist ivuxolimab in advanced cancers. Sequencing used immunoSEQ multiplex PCR; TCRdb keeps in-frame clones, though not all of them. The table lists about 64,000 clones, roughly nine tenths of them singletons. The input for sequencing was CD4+ or CD8+ T cells sorted from blood, taken in a trial of the OX40 agonist ivuxolimab. All receptors come from an adult with an advanced solid tumor such as melanoma, head and neck, liver or kidney cancer.

The chain recombines TRBV7-9 with TRBJ2-5, with TRBD2 identical over 11 bases. J was trimmed by 1 base and V by 8 bases; bases with no gene match: 3. The germline CDR1 and CDR2 sequences are SEHNR and FQNEAQ (reference sequence). The CDR3 runs 14 residues. The CDR3 sequence is CASGGTSGQETQYF. The DNA for the CDR3 is TGTGCCAGCGGCGGGACTAGCGGCCAAGAGACCCAGTACTTC.

This chain uses TRBV27 with TRBJ2-7; D is unclear. V dropped 2 bases and J dropped 2 bases, with 7 bases sitting between them. Germline loops: CDR1 MNHEY, CDR2 SMNVEV (reference sequence). CDR3 length equals 13 residues. Here the CDR3 DNA reads TGTGCCAGCAGTTTAATGTGGGCCTACGAGCAGTACTTC. It codes for CASSLMWAYEQYF.

The genes are TRBV4-1 and TRBJ2-5; 10 bases agree with TRBD2. CDR1 is MGHRA and CDR2 is YSYEKL in the germline V gene. Germline trimming cut 2 bases from V and 9 bases from J; bases unmatched to any gene: 3. CDR3 length: 13 residues. The CDR3 DNA follows: TGCGCCAGCAGCCAAACTAGCGGGGCGGCCCAGTACTTC. This translates into CASSQTSGAAQYF.

The rearrangement joins TRBV19 to TRBJ2-2; D is ambiguous. Per germline, CDR1 LNHDA and CDR2 SQIVND (reference sequence). The germline V and J ends were trimmed by 3 bases and 3 bases, with 5 bases remaining between them. The CDR3 loop spans 13 amino acids. The chain's CDR3 is CASSMLDTGELFF. CDR3 DNA sequence: TGTGCCAGTAGTATGCTGGACACCGGGGAGCTGTTTTTT. The complete variable domain, with remaining parts taken from reference TRBV19 and TRBJ2-2, reads DGGITQSPKYLFRKEGQNVTLSCEQNLNHDAMYWYRQDPGQGLRLIYYSQIVNDFQKGDIAEGYSVSREKKESFPLTVTSAQKNPTAFYLCASSMLDTGELFFGEGSRLTVL.

This chain uses TRBV1 with TRBJ2-6; the table assigns TRBD1, which was not confirmed against the DNA. TRBV1 is described as a pseudogene. CDR3 length equals 17 residues. The CDR3 region has the DNA TGCACCAGCAGTACGCAAAGTTCACAAAGTCGGGCCAACGTCCTGACTTTC. Translated: CTSSTQSSQSRANVLTF.

The chain has TRBV11-3 and TRBJ2-7; TRBD1 matches 7 bases. The CDR3 has 12 residues. CDR1 is SGHNT, CDR2 YENEEA, per germline. Unmatched junction bases numbered 3, after V lost 4 bases and J lost 6 bases. This CDR3 reads CASSSGGFEQYF. The CDR3 nucleotides read TGTGCCAGCAGCTCAGGGGGATTCGAGCAGTACTTC.